This is a list of T cell receptor beta chains from one sample in a study of blood T cell repertoires in COVID-19. This table comes from immunoSEQ multiplex PCR, and its TCRdb copy is limited to in-frame clones, with some not included. This sample has 210,000 or so clones, with 88% found just once. What was sequenced was peripheral blood. These receptors originate from a woman in her forties who had recovered from COVID-19. Each CDR3 is given with its conserved first and last residue. D genes are given only for firm matches. Part of the rows lack a size; the others show once, few, many or a class for expanded clones.

cdr3_nt cdr3_aa v_call clone_size d_call j_call
TGTGCCAGCACCCCGGGACAGCGACTCCTCTATGGCTACACCTTC CASTPGQRLLYGYTF TRBV6-5 NA TRBD1 TRBJ1-2
TGTGCCAGCAGCGCGGGACTGGTAGCCAAAAACATTCAGTACTTC CASSAGLVAKNIQYF TRBV7-8 NA NA TRBJ2-4
TGTGCCAGCAGTTACACTGGAGGGGACCAAGAGACCCAGTACTTC CASSYTGGDQETQYF TRBV6-5 once NA TRBJ2-5
TGTGCCAGCAGTTTAGGAGCGAGCGATCAGCCCCAGCATTTT CASSLGASDQPQHF TRBV28 once NA TRBJ1-5
TGCAGCGTTGTGGGGCAGGGTTACGAGCAGTACTTC CSVVGQGYEQYF TRBV29-1 once NA TRBJ2-7
TGTGCCACCAGTGACCGGGACTACACCTCTGGGGCCAACGTCCTGACTTTC CATSDRDYTSGANVLTF TRBV24-1 NA TRBD2 TRBJ2-6
TGTGCCAGCAGCCTTGGGACTAGCGGTGCCTACGAGCAGTACTTC CASSLGTSGAYEQYF TRBV13 NA TRBD2 TRBJ2-7
TGTGCCAGCAGCCGCCCACTAGCGGGAGGCTACAATGAGCAGTTCTTC CASSRPLAGGYNEQFF TRBV3-1/TRBV3-2 NA TRBD2 TRBJ2-1
TGTGCCAGCACCAGGACTAGCGGGAGAGAGACCCAGTACTTC CASTRTSGRETQYF TRBV6-5 NA TRBD2 TRBJ2-5
TGTGCCAGCAGCACAGGGGAGAACACTGAAGCTTTCTTT CASSTGENTEAFF TRBV11-2 NA TRBD1 TRBJ1-1
TGTGCCACCAGTGATTCGAAAGGGGGCTCTGGAAACACCATATATTTT CATSDSKGGSGNTIYF TRBV24-1 NA NA TRBJ1-3
TGTGCCAGCAAGAATAACAGGGGGGACTATGGCTACACCTTC CASKNNRGDYGYTF TRBV27 NA TRBD1 TRBJ1-2
TGCAGCGTTACAGGGGCGAGCTCTGGAAACACCATATATTTT CSVTGASSGNTIYF TRBV29-1 NA TRBD1 TRBJ1-3
TGTGCCAGCAGCCGAGGGACTACCACCGGGGAGCTGTTTTTT CASSRGTTTGELFF TRBV3-1/TRBV3-2 NA TRBD2 TRBJ2-2
TGTGCCATTTCTTTCAGGGGTTATGAGCAGTTCTTC CAISFRGYEQFF TRBV10-3 NA NA TRBJ2-1
TGTGCCTGGACCCCTAGCGGGAGGCTCAATGAGCAGTTCTTC CAWTPSGRLNEQFF TRBV30 NA TRBD2 TRBJ2-1
TGTGCCAGCAGTCAGACTAGGACTAGCGGGAAGAGGGCAGATACGCAGTATTTT CASSQTRTSGKRADTQYF TRBV28 NA TRBD2 TRBJ2-3
TGTGCCTGGGGCCTCGGTTCACCCCTCCACTTT CAWGLGSPLHF TRBV30 NA NA TRBJ1-6
TGCGCCAGCAGCCTCCCCCAAGGGGATGAGCAGTTCTTC CASSLPQGDEQFF TRBV5-1 NA NA TRBJ2-1
TGTGCCAGCAGCTTAGATCTCGGAGATGAGCAGTTCTTC CASSLDLGDEQFF TRBV11-3 NA NA TRBJ2-1